This T cell receptor beta chain was identified in a study of Graves' ophthalmopathy and Graves' hyperthyroidism. V was shortened by 0 bases and J by 10 bases, with 12 bases between the two germline ends. This CDR3 region has 13 residues. Germline V CDR1 and CDR2: LGHNA, YNFKEQ. Clinical symptoms, serum thyroxine, TRAb, thyroid ultrasound and orbital computed tomography determined diagnosis. This clonotype appeared a few times. TCR beta CDR3 regions were amplified from RNA transcripts. First-round RT-PCR employed HTBI primers, with a second-round multiplex PCR after it. TCRdb analysed the multiplex PCR reads with MiXCR anew, one entry per CDR3 protein. The sample records 400,000 or so distinct CDR3 sequences, 15% being singletons.

The V and J genes are TRBV4-2 and TRBJ1-1; no reliable D call. This sequence was found in a woman aged 18-35 years with stable Graves' hyperthyroidism. The sequencing input was peripheral blood. CDR3 region: CASSQDGYAGAFF. CDR3 DNA sequence: TGTGCCAGCAGCCAAGATGGGTATGCAGGAGCTTTCTTT.